This T cell receptor beta chain was sequenced in a study of blood T cells in healthy people across ages. The authors ran a second PCR of about 7 to 11 cycles using a sample-barcoded 5' primer and a J-beta primer mix. TCRdb re-derived calls from the 5' RACE reads in MiXCR, one entry per CDR3 protein. The sample contains 2 million or so distinct CDR3 sequences, around 50% of which appear only once. Germline assignment: CDR1 MNHEY and CDR2 SVGAGI. The CDR3 has 13 amino acids. Germline trimming cut 4 bases from V and 5 bases from J; bases unmatched to any gene: 4. This clonotype showed up many times. The V gene is TRBV6-5, the J gene TRBJ2-5; 7 nucleotides align to TRBD2. The TCR originated in a woman aged 40 to 49 in good health. The sequenced material came from blood. The CDR3 here is CASSLTSRETQYF. CDR3 DNA sequence: TGTGCCAGCAGTTTGACTAGCCGGGAGACCCAGTACTTC.